This T cell receptor (beta chain) was observed in a study of blood T cell repertoires in COVID-19. Across the study: There were acute and convalescent COVID-19 samples, and they came from the United States, Italy and Spain.

Libraries were prepared by immunoSEQ multiplex PCR; TCRdb keeps only in-frame clonotypes and omits some of them. Of around 200,000 clones detected, around four fifths appear once; the ten largest clones hold around a sixth. This clone was seen more than once but under ten times. There are 14 residues in the CDR3. V trimming: 3 bases; J trimming: 3 bases; junction bases outside the gene matches: 3. The germline V gene encodes CDR1 LGHNT and CDR2 FRNRAP. The sample taken for sequencing was peripheral blood. This TCR derives from a woman older than 75 with active or convalescent COVID-19. This rearrangement joins TRBV12-5 to TRBJ1-1; 8 bases line up with TRBD1. CDR3 protein: CASGFGQGDTEAFF. CDR3 nucleotides: TGTGCTAGTGGTTTTGGACAGGGAGACACTGAAGCTTTCTTT.